Detailed here is one T cell receptor beta chain. Its antigen remains unidentified. Researchers ran the PCR with 60 Vbeta and 13 Jbeta primers. The assay was immunoSEQ multiplex PCR, and TCRdb's table has in-frame clones only and misses some. The repertoire consists of 90,000 or so clones, with approximately 80% occurring once and the leading ten covering nearly 3.5%. These data are taken from a study of cytomegalovirus exposure and HLA in healthy donors. Study details: Caucasian-associated ancestry cluster membership applied to about 80% of approximately 400 genotyped donors. Findings and limits, study-wide: Reported performance of the classifier showed diagnosis of cytomegalovirus status with high specificity and sensitivity. Earlier analysis yielded a pattern in which most TCR beta V segments were productive about 87% or about 30% of the time.

This CDR3 has 14 amino acids. The germline V gene has CDR1 SGHDT and CDR2 YYEEEE. The V end lost 4 bases, the J end lost 3 bases, and 14 bases lay between the germline ends. The chain has TRBV5-6 and TRBJ2-7; weak D call: TRBD2 (5 bases). Sequenced sample: PBMCs. The TCR sequence derives from a man aged 25 to 45 in good health and CMV-seropositive. The CDR3 nucleotides read TGTGCCAGCAGCCGCCTGAGTGGGAGCTACGAGCAGTACTTC. Translation: CASSRLSGSYEQYF.